This TCR beta chain came from a study of T cell repertoires in cytomegalovirus infection. Study-level information: Based on public TCR beta signatures, there were indications of CMV infection and of a matching HLA type. Study conclusions and caveats: CMV-specific TCR beta clonotypes restricted by HLA-C were the ones dominating the ex vivo response.

TCRdb called the reads again in MiXCR, with one record for every CDR3 protein. The sample holds fewer than 550,000 distinct CDR3 sequences, about 17% seen once. The germline V gene has CDR1 MNHEY and CDR2 SVGAGI. V dropped 5 bases and J dropped 4; count of bases not matched to a gene: 12. This CDR3 has 18 residues. Ten or more counts support this clonotype. Its antigen is still unknown. The chain is built from TRBV6-5 and TRBJ2-5; 14 nucleotides line up with TRBD2. The TCR sequence derives from a human donor in good health (CMV status not recorded). Some clones in this sample may be carry-over from other donors' samples. Source material: CD8+ T cells from PBMCs. For the CDR3, the DNA is TGTGCCAGCAGTAAAGGACTAGCGGGGGGCCATCCAAGAGAGACCCAGTACTTC. Amino acids: CASSKGLAGGHPRETQYF.